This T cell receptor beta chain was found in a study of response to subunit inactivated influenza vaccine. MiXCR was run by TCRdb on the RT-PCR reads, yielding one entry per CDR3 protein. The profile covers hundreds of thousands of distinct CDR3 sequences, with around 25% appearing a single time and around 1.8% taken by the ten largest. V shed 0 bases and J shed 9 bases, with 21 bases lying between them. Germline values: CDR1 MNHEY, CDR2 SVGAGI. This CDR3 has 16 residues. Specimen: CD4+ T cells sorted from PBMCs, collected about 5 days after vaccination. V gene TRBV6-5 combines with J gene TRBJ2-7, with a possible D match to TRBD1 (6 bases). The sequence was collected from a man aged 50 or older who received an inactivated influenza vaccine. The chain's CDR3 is CASSYSQGAGAIWQYF. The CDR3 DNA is TGTGCCAGCAGTTACTCGCAGGGTGCAGGGGCGATATGGCAGTACTTC.